Shown below are 29 T cell receptor beta chains from a single sample sequenced in a study of CD8 T cells in ankylosing spondylitis. TCRdb passed the 5' RACE reads through MiXCR, listing each CDR3 protein once. The sample lists fewer than 550,000 distinct CDR3 sequences, about 5.7% occurring once. These TCRs' antigens remain unknown. Study results and caveats: Blood of patients with ankylosing spondylitis appeared to be characterized by a TCR beta motif of eight highly homologous variants.

Sequenced: blood, either unsorted or a sorted T cell fraction (not recorded which). Receptor source: a male donor with ankylosing spondylitis.

About this clonotype itself: Lacking the conserved final phenylalanine or tryptophan, this CDR3 likely reflects a read error. The chain recombines TRBV4-3 with TRBJ2-3; D might be TRBD1 (6 bases). Trimming stripped 0 bases from V and 7 bases from J, with 20 bases between. CDR3 length equals 17 residues. Per the germline V gene, CDR1 is LGHNA and CDR2 is YSLEER. CDR3: CASSQDLDRSIVNTQYL. The CDR3 coding sequence is TGCGCCAGCAGCCAAGATCTTGACAGGTCGATTGTGAATACGCAGTATCTT.

This clonotype was counted many times. The genes are TRBV20-1 and TRBJ2-1; D gene unclear. In germline, CDR1 is DFQATT, CDR2 SNEGSKA (reference sequence). This CDR3 has 12 residues. V was trimmed by 0 bases and J by 12 bases, leaving 12 bases between them. The CDR3 bases are TGCAGTGCTAGAGAGGCGGTGGGATGGCAGTTCTTC. As protein: CSAREAVGWQFF.

This clonotype appeared many times. V is TRBV5-1 and J is TRBJ1-1, with D hard to call. V was clipped by 1 base and J by 1 base, with 11 bases between them. CDR1 and CDR2 from the germline V gene are SGHRS and YFSETQ. The CDR3 runs to 15 residues. CDR3 loop: CASSLWSGGNTEAFF. The CDR3 DNA follows: TGCGCCAGCAGCTTGTGGTCAGGTGGGAACACTGAAGCTTTCTTT.

Many counts were recorded for this clonotype. A read error may account for a junction end that differs from germline. The rearrangement links TRBV2 to TRBJ1-4; D call uncertain. Germline V lookup: CDR1 SNHLY, CDR2 FYNNEI. The CDR3 sequence is 14 residues long. CDR3 in amino acids: CASSKALREEKLFF. CDR3 sequence (DNA): TGTGCCAGCAGTAAAGCCCTCCGGGAAGAAAAACTGTTTTTT.

A word on this clonotype: A much larger clone lies a single base off, so this may be a read error. The chain links TRBV27 to TRBJ2-3, with 11 bases that match TRBD2. The CDR3 is made up of 16 amino acids. CDR1 MNHEY and CDR2 SMNVEV come from the germline V gene (reference sequence). As DNA, the CDR3 is TGTGCCAGCAGTTTAGGGACTAGCGGAGCCACACATACGCAGTATTTT. Protein: CASSLGTSGATHTQYF.

This clonotype was observed at least ten times. The rearrangement joins TRBV15 to TRBJ2-1, with 8 bases aligning to TRBD2. The V and J ends lost 0 bases and 5 bases, in that order; junction bases with no gene match: 9. Germline-derived CDR1 and CDR2 are LNHNV and YYDKDF (reference sequence). The CDR3 is made up of 17 amino acids. The CDR3 DNA reads TGTGCCACCAGCAGAGAACTCCGGGAGGGCCTCGACAATGAGCAGTTCTTC. It specifies CATSRELREGLDNEQFF. The full variable domain, its missing parts supplied by reference TRBV15 and TRBJ2-1, is DAMVIQNPRYQVTQFGKPVTLSCSQTLNHNVMYWYQQKSSQAPKLLFHYYDKDFNNEADTPDNFQSRRPNTSFCFLDIRSPGLGDTAMYLCATSRELREGLDNEQFFGPGTRLTVL.

The sample holds many counts of this clonotype. The chain carries TRBV28 and TRBJ1-1; TRBD1 might be the D (5 bases). The ends were cut back, 3 bases at V and 1 base at J, with 18 bases in the middle. The germline CDR1 and CDR2 sequences are MDHEN and SYDVKM. There are 17 residues in the CDR3. CDR3 coding DNA: TGTGCCAGCAGTTTTCGGTCCGGAGGGGCGCCGAACACTGAAGCTTTCTTT. Protein: CASSFRSGGAPNTEAFF.

This clonotype was recorded at least ten times. The rearrangement uses TRBV12-5 and TRBJ2-5; D might be TRBD2 (5 bases). Germline CDR1 reads LGHNT; CDR2 reads FRNRAP. The CDR3 is 12 amino acids. The ends were cut back, 5 bases at V and 5 bases at J, with 9 bases in the middle. CDR3 amino acids: CASGPRVETQYF. The CDR3 coding sequence is TGTGCTAGTGGTCCGAGGGTGGAGACCCAGTACTTC. Complete variable domain (other parts from reference TRBV12-5 and TRBJ2-5): DARVTQTPRHKVTEMGQEVTMRCQPILGHNTVFWYRQTMMQGLELLAYFRNRAPLDDSGMPKDRFSAEMPDATLATLKIQPSEPRDSAVYFCASGPRVETQYFGPGTRLLVL.

Comments on this clonotype: With a much larger clone just one base away, this may be a read error. V usage is TRBV28 and J usage is TRBJ2-7; D gene unclear. The CDR3 is 16 residues long. CDR1 and CDR2 from the germline V gene are MDHEN and SYDVKM. V lost 3 bases to trimming and J lost 5 bases, with 20 bases between them. Here the CDR3 reads CASSLTFGVTYDEQYF. As DNA, the CDR3 is TGTGCCAGCAGTTTGACTTTTGGGGTGACCTACGACGAGCAGTACTTC.

This clonotype was detected only a few times. The rearrangement joins TRBV5-1 to TRBJ2-7, with 10 nucleotides matching TRBD1. The germline V gene has CDR1 SGHRS and CDR2 YFSETQ. The CDR3 length is 15 residues. J gave up 4 bases and V 4 bases, and 8 bases lay outside the gene matches. CDR3 amino acids: CASSTPDRGGYEQYF. CDR3 sequence (DNA): TGCGCCAGCAGCACCCCGGACAGGGGGGGTTACGAGCAGTACTTC. Looking up the rest from reference TRBV5-1 and TRBJ2-7 gives the full variable domain: KAGVTQTPRYLIKTRGQQVTLSCSPISGHRSVSWYQQTPGQGLQFLFEYFSETQRNKGNFPGRFSGRQFSNSRSEMNVSTLELGDSALYLCASSTPDRGGYEQYFGPGTRLTVT.

Notes on this clonotype: With a much larger clone just one base away, this may be a read error. The V and J genes are TRBV27 and TRBJ2-7; no clear D gene. The germline gives CDR1 MNHEY, CDR2 SMNVEV (reference sequence). Trimming shortened V by 7 bases and J by 4 bases, and 14 bases separated the two germline ends. The CDR3 contains 13 residues. This chain's CDR3 is CASTEEGRYEQYF. The CDR3, as DNA: TGTGCCAGCACCGAGGAAGGGCGGTACGAGCAGTACTTC.

This clonotype was recorded many times. V is TRBV19 and J is TRBJ2-1, with D possibly TRBD1 on 5 matching bases. The CDR3 has 16 residues. V was trimmed by 0 bases and J by 4 bases, leaving 13 bases between them. The germline V gene encodes CDR1 LNHDA and CDR2 SQIVND (reference sequence). The CDR3 loop reads CASSIDVAGRYNEQFF. The CDR3 DNA reads as TGTGCCAGTAGTATAGATGTGGCAGGGCGGTACAATGAGCAGTTCTTC.

This clonotype was seen many times. The chain carries TRBV7-2 and TRBJ1-5; D unresolved. CDR3 length: 13 amino acids. The germline gives CDR1 SGHTA, CDR2 FQGNSA. V lost 5 bases, J lost 5 bases, and 10 bases lay in between. In DNA form, the CDR3 reads TGTGCCAGCAGCCCCCAGGTCGATCAGCCCCAGCATTTT. Translated, it gives CASSPQVDQPQHF. Based on the CDR3 plus reference TRBV7-2 and TRBJ1-5, the full variable domain is GAGVSQSPSNKVTEKGKDVELRCDPISGHTALYWYRQSLGQGLEFLIYFQGNSAPDKSGLPSDRFSAERTGGSVSTLTIQRTQQEDSAVYLCASSPQVDQPQHFGDGTRLSIL.

This clonotype was seen at least ten times. The chain is built from TRBV7-2 and TRBJ1-4; a weak D match, TRBD1 (6 bases). V was trimmed by 5 bases and J by 3 bases, leaving 16 bases between them. The CDR3 runs to 16 residues. Germline V CDR1 and CDR2: SGHTA, FQGNSA. The CDR3 sequence is CASSDPYRASNEKLFF. In DNA, the CDR3 is TGTGCCAGCAGCGACCCCTACAGGGCTTCTAATGAAAAACTGTTTTTT. The variable domain in full, with the rest retrieved from reference TRBV7-2 and TRBJ1-4, is GAGVSQSPSNKVTEKGKDVELRCDPISGHTALYWYRQSLGQGLEFLIYFQGNSAPDKSGLPSDRFSAERTGGSVSTLTIQRTQQEDSAVYLCASSDPYRASNEKLFFGSGTQLSVL.

This clonotype was found many times. The chain uses TRBV29-1 and TRBJ2-5; D uncertain. Germline V gene data show CDR1 as SQVTM and CDR2 as ANQGSEA. The CDR3 covers 14 residues. The ends were cut back, 3 bases at V and 0 bases at J, with 11 bases in the middle. CDR3 nucleotide sequence: TGCAGCGTTGAGACCCCCGCGTACCAAGAGACCCAGTACTTC. Encoded protein: CSVETPAYQETQYF.

This clonotype showed up many times. The V call is TRBV7-9, the J call TRBJ1-1, with D tentatively TRBD1 (5 bases). V was clipped by 6 bases and J by 3 bases, with 11 bases between them. The CDR3 is made up of 13 amino acids. CDR1 is SEHNR, CDR2 FQNEAQ, per germline (reference sequence). This CDR3 is CASSPRGDTEAFF. The CDR3, as DNA: TGTGCCAGCAGTCCCCGGGGGGACACTGAAGCTTTCTTT.

This clonotype was found many times. The chain combines TRBV20-1 with TRBJ2-7; 8 bases are a match to TRBD2. The germline CDR1 and CDR2 sequences are DFQATT and SNEGSKA (reference sequence). J lost 3 bases, V lost 5 bases, and 6 bases had no gene match. This CDR3 region has 13 residues. The CDR3 nucleotides read TGCAGTGCTCGATGGACTAGCAGCTACGAGCAGTACTTC. Translation gives CSARWTSSYEQYF.

This clonotype was seen only a few times. An end of the junction does not agree with germline; a read error may underlie this. The chain carries TRBV2 and TRBJ2-5; D gene ambiguous. This CDR3 region has 12 residues. CDR1 and CDR2 (germline): SNHLY, FYNNEI. The DNA of the CDR3 is TGTGCCAGCAGAGCCCTGGGTACCTACCTGCACTTC. It specifies CASRALGTYLHF.

The table lists this clonotype with a few counts. V gene TRBV20-1 combines with J gene TRBJ1-5; TRBD1 matches at 8 bases. Germline V CDR1 and CDR2: DFQATT, SNEGSKA (reference sequence). Trimming took 6 bases from V and 0 from J; bases not matched to a gene: 10. This CDR3 region has 16 residues. The CDR3 is CSARDRYTYSNQPQHF. CDR3 bases: TGCAGTGCCAGGGACAGGTACACTTATAGCAATCAGCCCCAGCATTTT.

This clonotype has a count of ten or more. This sequence joins TRBV11-2 and TRBJ2-7, with a possible D match to TRBD2 (6 bases). CDR3 length equals 14 residues. The V and J ends lost 1 base and 3 bases respectively, with 10 bases between them. Germline loops: CDR1 SGHAT, CDR2 FQNNGV. The CDR3 reads CASSLVAGFYEQYF. For the CDR3, the DNA is TGTGCCAGCAGCTTAGTGGCGGGGTTCTACGAGCAGTACTTC. Variable domain in full (rest from reference TRBV11-2 and TRBJ2-7): EAGVAQSPRYKIIEKRQSVAFWCNPISGHATLYWYQQILGQGPKLLIQFQNNGVVDDSQLPKDRFSAERLKGVDSTLKIQPAKLEDSAVYLCASSLVAGFYEQYFGPGTRLTVT.

This clonotype was detected only a few times. The CDR3 sequence: CASSSPGGTTGELFF. CDR3 nucleotides: TGTGCCAGCAGTTCCCCAGGAGGGACCACCGGGGAGCTGTTTTTT. The chain combines TRBV6-5 with TRBJ2-2; TRBD2 might be the D (6 bases). The V end lost 4 bases, the J end lost 4 bases, and 13 bases lay between the germline ends. The CDR3 spans 15 residues. CDR1 and CDR2 from the germline V gene are MNHEY and SVGAGI.

The table lists this clonotype with many counts. The CDR3 region is CAISEIAPSSYNEQFF. The DNA for the CDR3 is TGTGCCATCAGTGAAATTGCACCGAGCTCCTACAATGAGCAGTTCTTC. The rearrangement joins TRBV10-3 to TRBJ2-1; D call uncertain. Germline V lookup: CDR1 ENHRY, CDR2 SYGVKD. Between the trimmed V and J ends, which lost 3 bases and 0 bases, there was a span of 12 bases. The length of the CDR3 is 16 residues.

At least ten counts were recorded for this clonotype. The V and J genes are TRBV20-1 and TRBJ1-2; D is possibly TRBD1 (5 bases). V was pared by 3 bases and J by 3 bases, with 14 bases between. The germline V gene has CDR1 DFQATT and CDR2 SNEGSKA (reference sequence). CDR3 size: 14 residues. CDR3 DNA: TGCAGTGCTAGGTTATTGCAGGGCGACTATGGCTACACCTTC. Translation gives CSARLLQGDYGYTF.

There are a few counts of this clonotype. This chain joins TRBV7-2 and TRBJ2-7; 7 positions match TRBD2. This CDR3 has 16 residues. V shed 5 bases and J 0 bases; nucleotides not matched to a gene: 10. CDR1 and CDR2 (germline): SGHTA, FQGNSA. In nucleotides, the CDR3 is TGTGCCAGCAGCCTCAAACGGGGGGATACCTCCTACGAGCAGTACTTC. Protein product: CASSLKRGDTSYEQYF.

This clonotype was found a few times. CDR3 nucleotide sequence: TGTGCCAGCAGACTCAGTCGCGGGGCCAACGTCCTGACTTTC. It is translated as CASRLSRGANVLTF. The chain combines TRBV28 with TRBJ2-6; D is uncertain. This CDR3 is built from 14 residues. CDR1 is MDHEN, CDR2 SYDVKM, per germline. V shed 6 bases and J shed 4 bases, with 10 bases lying between them.

V usage is TRBV7-2 and J usage is TRBJ2-7; TRBD2 agrees at 10 bases. In germline, CDR1 is SGHTA, CDR2 FQGNSA. V shed 3 bases and J 1 base; nucleotides not matched to a gene: 3. The CDR3 consists of 15 residues. The CDR3 DNA sequence: TGTGCCAGCAGCTTTAGCGGGAGGATTTCCTACGAGCAGTACTTC. Protein sequence: CASSFSGRISYEQYF.

This clonotype occurred many times. The V and J genes are TRBV12-3 or TRBV12-4 and TRBJ1-5; D call uncertain. V gave up 3 bases and J gave up 3 bases, with 3 bases separating them. The CDR3 is 12 residues long. In DNA, the CDR3 is TGTGCCAGCAGTTTCGCCAATCAGCCCCAGCATTTT. It is translated as CASSFANQPQHF.

Details on this clonotype: Relative to the germline gene, one junction end is altered; a read error may explain this. V gene TRBV20-1 combines with J gene TRBJ2-1, with D maybe TRBD2 (6 bases). Per the germline V gene, CDR1 is DFQATT and CDR2 is SNEGSKA (reference sequence). The CDR3 is made up of 16 amino acids. CDR3 region: CCARDFGGDHYNEQFF. The CDR3 DNA sequence: TGCTGTGCTAGAGATTTTGGCGGGGACCATTACAATGAGCAGTTCTTC.

This clonotype was detected a few times. A read error is possible here, since a much larger clone lies one base away. V is TRBV5-1 and J is TRBJ2-1; perhaps TRBD2 as D (6 bases). Trimming removed 3 bases from V and 1 base from J, with 14 bases in between. The CDR3 is 16 residues long. Germline assignment: CDR1 SGHRS and CDR2 YFSETQ. CDR3 protein: CASSCSAGPSYNEQFF. CDR3 bases: TGCGCCAGCAGCTGTAGCGCGGGACCTTCCTACAATGAGCAGTTCTTC. The complete variable domain, with remaining parts taken from reference TRBV5-1 and TRBJ2-1, reads KAGVTQTPRYLIKTRGQQVTLSCSPISGHRSVSWYQQTPGQGLQFLFEYFSETQRNKGNFPGRFSGRQFSNSRSEMNVSTLELGDSALYLCASSCSAGPSYNEQFFGPGTRLTVL.